The rows below give T cell receptor beta chains drawn from one sample of a study of blood T cell repertoires in COVID-19. The method was immunoSEQ multiplex PCR; TCRdb's version includes in-frame clones alone and lacks a portion of them. The top ten hold less than 14% of the sample, which has 210,000 or so clones, about 90% seen once. Sequenced: PBMCs or T cells enriched from blood (not recorded which). Source of these receptors: a man aged 25 to 45 who had recovered from COVID-19. CDR3s include the opening cysteine and the closing phenylalanine or tryptophan. A D gene is named only where the DNA matches it firmly. Where a row states a size, it is once, few, many or the class of an expanded clone; other rows omit it.

D: -; J: TRBJ1-1; size: -; V: TRBV19; DNA: TGTGCCAGTAAACGCGGCACTGAAGCTTTCTTT; CDR3: CASKRGTEAFF
D: -; J: TRBJ1-1; size: -; V: TRBV5-6; DNA: TGTGCCAGCAGCCCTCACCTGCTCGGGGACACTGAAGCTTTCTTT; CDR3: CASSPHLLGDTEAFF
D: -; J: TRBJ1-5; size: -; V: TRBV21-1; DNA: TGTGCCAGCAGCTCCTTTCGGGAGGGGGGAAAGAATCAGCCCCAGCATTTT; CDR3: CASSSFREGGKNQPQHF
D: -; J: TRBJ2-2; size: -; V: TRBV19; DNA: TGTGCCAGTAGTATTGGAGGGACCGGGGAGCTGTTTTTT; CDR3: CASSIGGTGELFF
D: -; J: TRBJ1-3; size: -; V: TRBV13; DNA: TGTGCCAGCAGCTTAAAAGGGGCCCCTGGAAACACCATATATTTT; CDR3: CASSLKGAPGNTIYF
D: TRBD1; J: TRBJ1-2; size: -; V: TRBV19; DNA: TGTGCCAGTAGTATAGCAGGGGGCCGCGGAGGCTACACCTTC; CDR3: CASSIAGGRGGYTF
D: TRBD2; J: TRBJ2-1; size: -; V: TRBV11-1; DNA: TGTGCCAGCACCTCGACTAGCTATGATGAGCAGTTCTTC; CDR3: CASTSTSYDEQFF
D: -; J: TRBJ2-3; size: -; V: TRBV28; DNA: TGTGCCGCGGGATTGAGCCAACAAGGGTCATGGGCGCAGTATTTT; CDR3: CAAGLSQQGSWAQYF
D: -; J: TRBJ1-1; size: -; V: TRBV2; DNA: TGTGCCAGCACCATGGGGAGAGGGAACACTGAAGCTTTCTTT; CDR3: CASTMGRGNTEAFF
D: -; J: TRBJ2-2; size: -; V: TRBV7-6; DNA: TGTGCCAGCAGCTTAGCCGCGAACACCGGGGAGCTGTTTTTT; CDR3: CASSLAANTGELFF
D: -; J: TRBJ2-7; size: few; V: TRBV5-1; DNA: TGCGCCAGCTCGGGAGCGAGGTGGGGTCACGAGCAGTACTTC; CDR3: CASSGARWGHEQYF
D: TRBD1; J: TRBJ1-6; size: -; V: TRBV27; DNA: TGTGCCAGCAGTTTTATGGGGGCCGGACAGGGGGGTAATTCACCCCTCCACTTT; CDR3: CASSFMGAGQGGNSPLHF
D: TRBD1; J: TRBJ1-5; size: -; V: TRBV5-8; DNA: TGTGCCAGCATCTCGCCCGGACAGGGGGGGTATAATCAGCCCCAGCATTTT; CDR3: CASISPGQGGYNQPQHF
D: TRBD1; J: TRBJ2-3; size: few; V: TRBV24-1; DNA: TGTGCCACCAGTGCAACGCACCGGGACAGGGATCAGTCCACAGATACGCAGTATTTT; CDR3: CATSATHRDRDQSTDTQYF
D: TRBD1; J: TRBJ1-4; size: -; V: TRBV2; DNA: TGTGCCAGCAGTCGGGACAGTTGGGATGAAAAACTGTTTTTT; CDR3: CASSRDSWDEKLFF
D: -; J: TRBJ2-1; size: once; V: TRBV15; DNA: TGTGCCACCAGCAGAGAGGCCCAGGGGTATGAGCAGTTCTTC; CDR3: CATSREAQGYEQFF
D: TRBD1; J: TRBJ2-7; size: -; V: TRBV2; DNA: TGTGCCAGCAAGAAACAGGGGAACACCTACGAGCAGTACTTC; CDR3: CASKKQGNTYEQYF
D: -; J: TRBJ2-5; size: few; V: TRBV21-1; DNA: TGTGCCAGCAGCAAAAGACAGGGAGTTGGGGAGACCCAGTACTTC; CDR3: CASSKRQGVGETQYF
D: TRBD1; J: TRBJ1-4; size: -; V: TRBV25-1; DNA: TGTGCCAGCAGTCAAGGACAGGCAACTAATGAAAAACTGTTTTTT; CDR3: CASSQGQATNEKLFF
D: -; J: TRBJ2-7; size: -; V: TRBV7-9; DNA: TGTGCCAGCTTGTATGTCGGGGGATACGAGCAGTACTTC; CDR3: CASLYVGGYEQYF
D: -; J: TRBJ1-5; size: -; V: TRBV6-5; DNA: TGTGCCAGCAGTTATACGGGGTTGAGCAATCAGCCCCAGCATTTT; CDR3: CASSYTGLSNQPQHF
D: -; J: TRBJ2-7; size: -; V: TRBV2; DNA: TGTGCCAGCAGTGTAGGAGCCTACGAGCAGTACTTC; CDR3: CASSVGAYEQYF
D: -; J: TRBJ1-2; size: -; V: TRBV11-2; DNA: TGTGCCAGCAGCTTAGAGAGCATCGGCGGGGGCTACACCTTC; CDR3: CASSLESIGGGYTF
D: TRBD1; J: TRBJ1-1; size: -; V: TRBV10-2; DNA: TGCGCCAGCACCTGGACAGGGAACACTGAAGCTTTCTTT; CDR3: CASTWTGNTEAFF
D: -; J: TRBJ2-3; size: -; V: TRBV5-5; DNA: TGTGCCAGCAGCGGGGGCCGTGGGGCAGGGGACACAGATACGCAGTATTTT; CDR3: CASSGGRGAGDTDTQYF
D: -; J: TRBJ2-2; size: -; V: TRBV10-2; DNA: TGCGCCAGCTTAGGAGCCACCGGGGAGCTGTTTTTT; CDR3: CASLGATGELFF
D: TRBD1; J: TRBJ2-7; size: -; V: TRBV7-8; DNA: TGTGCCAGCAGCTTACGCCAGGGACAGGGAAAGCAGTACTTC; CDR3: CASSLRQGQGKQYF
D: TRBD1; J: TRBJ2-1; size: few; V: TRBV6-5; DNA: TGTGCCAGCAGTTACGGACAGGGGCCCTTCAATGAGCAGTTCTTC; CDR3: CASSYGQGPFNEQFF
D: -; J: TRBJ1-5; size: -; V: TRBV2; DNA: TGTGCCGGAACGGACGGGAATAATCAGCCCCAGCATTTT; CDR3: CAGTDGNNQPQHF
D: TRBD2; J: TRBJ2-2; size: -; V: TRBV19; DNA: TGTGCCAGTAGGGCGCGGGAGGGCCAAGCCGGGGAGCTGTTTTTT; CDR3: CASRAREGQAGELFF
D: TRBD2; J: TRBJ2-5; size: -; V: TRBV24-1; DNA: TGTGCCACCAGTGATTTCTTATTGGCTAGCGGGGAGAAAGAGACCCAGTACTTC; CDR3: CATSDFLLASGEKETQYF
D: -; J: TRBJ2-1; size: -; V: TRBV7-9; DNA: TGTGCCAGCAGCTCACGGGGGATACTATACAATGAGCAGTTCTTC; CDR3: CASSSRGILYNEQFF
D: -; J: TRBJ2-6; size: -; V: TRBV11-2; DNA: TGTGCCAGCACTCGCTCTGGGGCCAACGTCCTGACTTTC; CDR3: CASTRSGANVLTF
D: -; J: TRBJ1-2; size: -; V: TRBV6-1; DNA: TGTGCCAGCAGTGATCGGCAGGGCTATGGCTACACCTTC; CDR3: CASSDRQGYGYTF
D: -; J: TRBJ2-7; size: -; V: TRBV7-2; DNA: TGTGCCAGCAGCTTCCAATCGGACAGTCCCTACGAGCAGTACTTC; CDR3: CASSFQSDSPYEQYF
D: -; J: TRBJ2-7; size: -; V: TRBV7-2; DNA: TGTGCCAGCAGCTTAGCGCGATACAGCTACGAGCAGTACTTC; CDR3: CASSLARYSYEQYF
D: -; J: TRBJ1-1; size: -; V: TRBV21-1; DNA: TGTGCCAGCAGCATGGACAGGGAGAACACTGAAGCTTTCTTT; CDR3: CASSMDRENTEAFF
D: -; J: TRBJ1-1; size: -; V: TRBV5-1; DNA: TGCGCCAGCAGCTCCGACAGAGGAACTGAAGCTTTCTTT; CDR3: CASSSDRGTEAFF
D: TRBD1; J: TRBJ2-3; size: -; V: TRBV30; DNA: TGTGCCTTGACCTCTGGGACAGGAATAGGCCATACGCAGTATTTT; CDR3: CALTSGTGIGHTQYF
D: TRBD2; J: TRBJ2-2; size: -; V: TRBV7-8; DNA: TGTGCCAGCAGCTTAAGGGGACTAGCGGGAGGGGCCACCGGGGAGCTGTTTTTT; CDR3: CASSLRGLAGGATGELFF
D: -; J: TRBJ1-2; size: -; V: TRBV6-4; DNA: TGTGCCAGCAGGCCCGACTACAGGGCCGCCTATGGCTACACCTTC; CDR3: CASRPDYRAAYGYTF
D: TRBD1; J: TRBJ1-1; size: -; V: TRBV19; DNA: TGTGCCAGTAGTATGATGGCAGGGGGCTGGACTGAAGCTTTCTTT; CDR3: CASSMMAGGWTEAFF
D: TRBD2; J: TRBJ2-5; size: -; V: TRBV28; DNA: TGTGCCAGCACTCGAAGGGGACTAGCGGGAAGGGGGAGAGAGACCCAGTACTTC; CDR3: CASTRRGLAGRGRETQYF
D: TRBD1; J: TRBJ1-6; size: -; V: TRBV9; DNA: TGTGCCAGCAGCTTAGGACAGGGGCGATTGCATAATTCACCCCTCCACTTT; CDR3: CASSLGQGRLHNSPLHF
D: -; J: TRBJ2-1; size: -; V: TRBV6-2/TRBV6-3; DNA: TGTGCCAGCAGTTACTCGCCTAGTGAGCAGTTCTTC; CDR3: CASSYSPSEQFF
D: -; J: TRBJ1-2; size: -; V: TRBV18; DNA: TGTGCCAGCTCACCAATGGGAGACTATGGCTACACCTTC; CDR3: CASSPMGDYGYTF
D: TRBD1; J: TRBJ1-2; size: -; V: TRBV24-1; DNA: TGTGCCACCAGTGATCAACGACAGGGGCATGGCTACACCTTC; CDR3: CATSDQRQGHGYTF
D: -; J: TRBJ2-1; size: -; V: TRBV6-1; DNA: TGTGCCAGCAGTGAAGCAGGAGACAATGAGCAGTTCTTC; CDR3: CASSEAGDNEQFF
D: TRBD1; J: TRBJ1-2; size: -; V: TRBV19; DNA: TGTGCCAGTACCCAAACCTCGACAGGGTATGGCTACACCTTC; CDR3: CASTQTSTGYGYTF
D: TRBD1; J: TRBJ1-2; size: -; V: TRBV7-2; DNA: TGTGCCAGCAGCTTTACAGGGGCGCTATATGGCTACACCTTC; CDR3: CASSFTGALYGYTF
D: -; J: TRBJ1-2; size: -; V: TRBV6-5; DNA: TGTGCCAGCAGTTACGGGGGCAGAAACTATGGCTACACCTTC; CDR3: CASSYGGRNYGYTF
D: -; J: TRBJ1-6; size: -; V: TRBV6-5; DNA: TGTGCCAGCAGTTCCAGGGGAGCCTATAATTCACCCCTCCACTTT; CDR3: CASSSRGAYNSPLHF
D: -; J: TRBJ2-5; size: -; V: TRBV7-2; DNA: TGTGCCAGCAGTCTCCAAGAGACCCAGTACTTC; CDR3: CASSLQETQYF
D: TRBD1; J: TRBJ1-2; size: -; V: TRBV28; DNA: TGTGCCACGGACAGGGTGTATGGCTACACCTTC; CDR3: CATDRVYGYTF
D: -; J: TRBJ1-2; size: -; V: TRBV7-2; DNA: TGTGCCAGCAGCTTAGTTGCCAGCAGGGACTATGGCTACACCTTC; CDR3: CASSLVASRDYGYTF
D: TRBD2; J: TRBJ2-2; size: -; V: TRBV27; DNA: TGTGCCAGCATGGTAGCGGGGGGTGTCACCGGGGAGCTGTTTTTT; CDR3: CASMVAGGVTGELFF
D: -; J: TRBJ2-7; size: -; V: TRBV3-1/TRBV3-2; DNA: TGTGCCAGCAGCCAGGCCAGGAGGATAGCTTCGACCTCAGGTGGTGTGCAGTACTTC; CDR3: CASSQARRIASTSGGVQYF
D: -; J: TRBJ2-1; size: -; V: TRBV24-1; DNA: TGTGCCACCTGGGGGCTAGAAAGCTCCTACAATGAGCAGTTCTTC; CDR3: CATWGLESSYNEQFF
D: TRBD1; J: TRBJ1-1; size: -; V: TRBV12-5; DNA: TGTGCTAGTGGTCTCGGACAGGGGCGAGCTTTCTTT; CDR3: CASGLGQGRAFF
D: TRBD2; J: TRBJ2-7; size: -; V: TRBV30; DNA: TGTGCCTGGAGTCAGTGGACTAGCGGGAGGGGAGAGTGGTTTGACGAGCAGTACTTC; CDR3: CAWSQWTSGRGEWFDEQYF